These 20 T cell receptor beta chains share one sample of origin, sequenced in a study of blood T cell repertoires in COVID-19. TCRdb keeps only in-frame clones here, not all; method: immunoSEQ multiplex PCR. There are 50,000 to 80,000 clones in the sample; about 86% occur only once, and 5.5% to 7% lies in the top ten. The sample taken for sequencing was peripheral blood. The receptors come from a man aged 50 to 59 with active COVID-19.

The rearrangement joins TRBV2 to TRBJ2-2; possibly TRBD1 for D (5 bases). Germline CDR1 is SNHLY and CDR2 is FYNNEI. V lost 5 bases, J lost 4 bases, and 11 bases lay in between. The length of the CDR3 is 14 residues. The CDR3 bases are TGTGCCAGCAGTCAGGGAATGGGCACCGGGGAGCTGTTTTTT. It yields the protein CASSQGMGTGELFF.

The J gene is TRBJ2-1, the V gene TRBV9; 13 bases line up with TRBD2. Trimming took 0 bases from V and 4 from J; bases not matched to a gene: 4. CDR1 is SGDLS, CDR2 YYNGEE, per germline. The CDR3 sequence is 17 residues long. CDR3 region: CASSVAAGLAGYNEQFF. CDR3 bases: TGTGCCAGCAGCGTAGCCGCGGGACTAGCGGGGTACAATGAGCAGTTCTTC.

The CDR3 DNA sequence: TGTGCCAGCAGCTTAGACTCAGGGGGCAACGAGCAGTACGTC. Protein: CASSLDSGGNEQYV. The rearrangement uses TRBV11-3 and TRBJ2-7; 8 bases are a match to TRBD1. The V gene's germline CDR1 is SGHNT and CDR2 YENEEA. This CDR3 spans 14 amino acids. The junction had 3 bases not matched to a gene; V was cut back by 0 bases and J by 5 bases.

V and J are TRBV6-5 and TRBJ1-4; 8 positions agree with TRBD1. The length of the CDR3 is 14 residues. The germline gives CDR1 MNHEY, CDR2 SVGAGI. The V segment lost 6 bases and the J segment 8 bases; nucleotides outside the gene matches: 8. The CDR3, as DNA: TGTGCCAGCAGCCTGGACAGGGCAGGCGAAAAACTGTTTTTT. Translation: CASSLDRAGEKLFF.

This chain uses TRBV3-1 (or the pseudogene TRBV3-2) with TRBJ1-2; D uncertain. This CDR3 has 13 amino acids. CDR1 and CDR2 from the germline V gene are LGHDT and YNNKEL (reference sequence). Trimming cost V 2 bases and J 4 bases, with 8 bases left between them. The chain's CDR3 is CASSQRSLYGYTF. In nucleotides, the CDR3 is TGTGCCAGCAGCCAAAGATCACTCTATGGCTACACCTTC.

This clone has a single count. V usage is TRBV3-1 (or the pseudogene TRBV3-2) and J usage is TRBJ2-7; D perhaps matches TRBD2 (6 bases). The germline V gene encodes CDR1 LGHDT and CDR2 YNNKEL (reference sequence). V lost 4 bases to trimming and J lost 3 bases, with 13 bases between them. The CDR3 consists of 14 residues. In nucleotides, the CDR3 is TGTGCCAGCAGCCTTTTATCGGGGGACTACGAGCAGTACTTC. It specifies CASSLLSGDYEQYF.

The rearrangement uses TRBV10-1 and TRBJ2-1, with 10 bases lining up with TRBD2. The CDR3 runs 14 residues. Losses at the gene ends were 5 bases for V and 4 bases for J; bases not matched to a gene: 2. Looked up from germline, CDR1 is WNHNN and CDR2 is SYGVQD (reference sequence). CDR3 region: CASSLAGDYNEQFF. CDR3 sequence (DNA): TGCGCCAGCAGTCTAGCGGGGGATTACAATGAGCAGTTCTTC.

The gene calls are TRBV7-3 and TRBJ1-1; tentative D call: TRBD1 (6 bases). Trimming pared 5 bases from V and 4 bases from J, leaving 20 bases between. Germline lookup yields CDR1 SGHTA and CDR2 FQGTGA. The CDR3 loop spans 16 amino acids. The CDR3 protein is CASSPQGTVVGTEAFF. Written as DNA, the CDR3 is TGTGCCAGCAGCCCTCAGGGGACCGTGGTTGGCACTGAAGCTTTCTTT.

The CDR3 reads CASSQDNNQETQYF. The CDR3 bases are TGCGCCAGCAGCCAAGATAACAACCAAGAGACCCAGTACTTC. The chain joins TRBV4-1 to TRBJ2-5; no definite D call. Trimming shortened V by 0 bases and J by 0 bases, and 5 bases separated the two germline ends. The CDR3 consists of 14 residues. The germline V gene has CDR1 MGHRA and CDR2 YSYEKL.

V is TRBV28 and J is TRBJ1-4, with D possibly being TRBD1 (5 bases). The germline CDR1 and CDR2 sequences are MDHEN and SYDVKM. Deletions cut 7 bases from V and 13 bases from J, with 16 bases between. The CDR3 has 12 residues. The CDR3 loop is CASTKAGVGLFF. CDR3 DNA: TGTGCCAGCACCAAAGCGGGGGTGGGACTGTTTTTT.

The chain combines TRBV10-2 with TRBJ2-7, with TRBD2 matching over 8 bases. Looked up from germline, CDR1 is WSHSY and CDR2 is SAAADI. V shed 0 bases and J 0 bases; nucleotides not matched to a gene: 13. The CDR3 extends over 19 amino acids. This CDR3 is CASSESIRAGVPSSYEQYV. In DNA form, the CDR3 reads TGCGCCAGCAGTGAGTCGATTCGAGCGGGGGTTCCAAGCTCCTACGAGCAGTACGTC.

The chain links TRBV5-1 to TRBJ1-1; possible D gene TRBD1, 6 bases. With 6 bases removed from V and 4 bases from J, the gap between germline ends came to 19 bases. CDR1 SGHRS and CDR2 YFSETQ come from the germline V gene. This CDR3 has 15 residues. In DNA, the CDR3 is TGCGCCAGCATGCCGGAACAGGGTAGGACCACTGAAGCTTTCTTT. This sequence encodes CASMPEQGRTTEAFF.

V is TRBV3-1 (or the pseudogene TRBV3-2) and J is TRBJ1-1; no definite D call. The CDR3 has 14 amino acids. Germline lookup yields CDR1 LGHDT and CDR2 YNNKEL (reference sequence). With 1 base removed from V and 5 bases from J, the gap between germline ends came to 11 bases. The CDR3 reads CASSQVEGRTEAFF. The CDR3 DNA sequence: TGTGCCAGCAGCCAAGTCGAGGGCAGGACTGAAGCTTTCTTT.

The chain is built from TRBV3-1 (or the pseudogene TRBV3-2) and TRBJ2-3; 8 nucleotides align to TRBD2. The trim removed 4 bases at V and 3 bases at J, leaving 18 bases unmatched. The CDR3 consists of 19 residues. Germline CDR1 reads LGHDT; CDR2 reads YNNKEL (reference sequence). CDR3 sequence: CASSRDDLAGPAMTDTQYF. The DNA for the CDR3 is TGTGCCAGCAGCCGGGACGATTTAGCGGGACCTGCCATGACAGATACGCAGTATTTT.

V gene TRBV6-5 combines with J gene TRBJ2-5; D remains unclear. The CDR3 has 13 amino acids. CDR1 is MNHEY and CDR2 is SVGAGI in the germline V gene. Deletions cut 6 bases from V and 6 bases from J, with 14 bases between. The CDR3: CASSKPTRQTQYF. For the CDR3, the DNA is TGTGCCAGCAGCAAACCGACAAGGCAGACCCAGTACTTC.

This clone was counted once. One junction end disagrees with the germline gene, perhaps due to a read error. The chain employs TRBV10-3 and TRBJ2-3, with D possibly being TRBD1 (5 bases). Per the germline V gene, CDR1 is ENHRY and CDR2 is SYGVKD. The CDR3 sequence is 14 residues long. CDR3 region: CAIRGHTLTDAQYF. CDR3 nucleotide sequence: TGTGCCATCAGAGGACATACCCTCACAGATGCGCAGTATTTT.

The CDR3 sequence is CASSVAPRTEDTQYF. Here the CDR3 DNA reads TGTGCCAGCAGCGTAGCCCCCCGGACAGAAGATACGCAGTATTTT. J is TRBJ2-3 and V is TRBV9, with a tentative D call TRBD1 (6 bases). Germline CDR1 is SGDLS and CDR2 is YYNGEE. This CDR3 has 15 residues. The V end lost 0 bases, the J end lost 5 bases, and 13 bases lay between the germline ends.

This chain uses TRBV6-6 with TRBJ2-5; TRBD2 agrees at 7 bases. The V and J ends lost 4 bases and 4 bases, in that order; junction bases with no gene match: 9. Germline V gene lookup returns CDR1 MNHNY and CDR2 SVGAGI (reference sequence). This CDR3 region has 15 residues. The CDR3 sequence is CASSSILRERETQYF. The CDR3 region has the DNA TGTGCCAGCAGTTCTATCTTGCGGGAGAGAGAGACCCAGTACTTC.

This chain joins TRBV5-5 and TRBJ2-3, with TRBD1 matching 7 bases. Per the germline V gene, CDR1 is SGHKS and CDR2 is YYEKEE (reference sequence). The CDR3 has 13 amino acids. Losses at the gene ends were 4 bases for V and 6 bases for J; bases not matched to a gene: 5. The CDR3: CASSEQGLDTQYF. CDR3 nucleotide sequence: TGTGCCAGCAGCGAACAGGGGTTGGATACGCAGTATTTT. The full variable domain, rest sourced from reference TRBV5-5 and TRBJ2-3, is DAGVTQSPTHLIKTRGQQVTLRCSPISGHKSVSWYQQVLGQGPQFIFQYYEKEERGRGNFPDRFSARQFPNYSSELNVNALLLGDSALYLCASSEQGLDTQYFGPGTRLTVL.

The rearrangement links TRBV6-6 to TRBJ1-4; possible D gene TRBD1, 6 bases. The CDR3 is 16 amino acids. Germline assignment: CDR1 MNHNY and CDR2 SVGAGI (reference sequence). The ends were cut back, 10 bases at V and 8 bases at J, with 26 bases in the middle. CDR3 sequence reads: CATSPGLGPRGEKLFF. The CDR3 bases are TGTGCCACCTCCCCGGGACTAGGGCCTAGGGGGGAAAAACTGTTTTTT.